One and the same sample provided the 6 T cell receptor beta chains below, sequenced in a study of blood T cell repertoires in COVID-19. Assay used: immunoSEQ multiplex PCR; TCRdb lists only in-frame clones, some missing. The sample has approximately 110,000 clones, less than 90% seen once. Source material: peripheral blood. The receptors were gathered from a man aged 50-59 years with acute or convalescent COVID-19.

This clone showed up just once. The chain uses TRBV9 and TRBJ2-1; D may be TRBD1 (6 bases). This CDR3 has 15 amino acids. CDR1 is SGDLS and CDR2 is YYNGEE in the germline V gene. Trimming pared 3 bases from V and 4 bases from J, leaving 14 bases between. The CDR3 region is CASSARDIHYNEQFF. CDR3 nucleotides: TGTGCCAGCAGCGCTCGGGACATACATTACAATGAGCAGTTCTTC.

This chain uses TRBV19 with TRBJ2-2; TRBD2 aligns across 9 bases. Germline-derived CDR1 and CDR2 are LNHDA and SQIVND (reference sequence). The junction had 11 bases not matched to a gene; V was cut back by 5 bases and J by 7 bases. CDR3 length equals 16 residues. CDR3 nucleotide sequence: TGTGCCAGTAGTCCTGCTGGCGGGAGGGCTTTCGGGGAGCTGTTTTTT. Its translation: CASSPAGGRAFGELFF.

The chain is built from TRBV6-6 and TRBJ1-5; D is perhaps TRBD1 (5 bases). CDR3 length: 12 residues. CDR1 MNHNY and CDR2 SVGAGI come from the germline V gene (reference sequence). Trimming took off 7 bases at V and 5 bases at J, with 9 bases between the two ends. CDR3 amino acids: CASKLGDQPQHF. The CDR3 bases are TGTGCCAGCAAGCTAGGGGATCAGCCCCAGCATTTT.

The V gene is TRBV29-1, the J gene TRBJ1-2; D gene ambiguous. Germline CDR1 reads SQVTM; CDR2 reads ANQGSEA. V lost 3 bases to trimming and J lost 3 bases, with 11 bases between them. The CDR3 has 13 residues. The CDR3 reads CSVDRRVDYGYTF. CDR3 bases: TGCAGCGTTGATCGCCGGGTGGACTATGGCTACACCTTC.

This chain connects TRBV5-1 to TRBJ2-2; a possible D gene is TRBD2 (5 bases). This CDR3 has 14 residues. V was cut by 1 base and J by 4 bases, with 8 bases left in between. CDR1 and CDR2 (germline): SGHRS, YFSETQ. CDR3 residues: CASSLSRATGELFF. CDR3 nucleotide sequence: TGCGCCAGCAGCTTGTCGCGGGCCACCGGGGAGCTGTTTTTT.

The gene calls are TRBV7-8 and TRBJ1-2; 7 positions agree with TRBD1. The ends lost 0 bases at V and 2 bases at J; junction bases unmatched: 6. Germline values: CDR1 SGHVS, CDR2 FQNEAQ. This CDR3 comprises 16 residues. The CDR3 sequence is CASSLARQGRNYGYTF. Here the CDR3 DNA reads TGTGCCAGCAGCTTAGCCCGACAGGGAAGGAACTATGGCTACACCTTC.